These T cell receptor beta chains were read from a single sample in a study of long-term antiretroviral therapy in people with HIV. The assay was immunoSEQ multiplex PCR, and TCRdb's table has in-frame clones only and misses some. The profile covers 25,000 to 35,000 clones, with approximately 90% appearing a single time and roughly 3.9% taken by the ten largest. The source was unsorted PBMCs, collected 1.8 years after starting antiretroviral therapy. The source of these receptors is a woman aged 18-29 years with HIV. Both conserved end residues are part of each CDR3. D genes are given only for firm matches. Rows may omit the clone size; those that give it use once, few, many or a size class.

clone_size j_call d_call v_call cdr3_aa cdr3_nt
once TRBJ1-4 NA TRBV10-3 CAISGGNEKLFF TGTGCCATCAGTGGGGGGAATGAAAAACTGTTTTTT
NA TRBJ1-1 TRBD1 TRBV5-6 CASSPRQGTEAFF TGTGCCAGCAGCCCAAGACAGGGCACTGAAGCTTTCTTT
NA TRBJ2-3 TRBD1 TRBV7-3 CASSPDRAYTDTQYF TGTGCCAGCAGCCCCGACAGGGCCTACACAGATACGCAGTATTTT
NA TRBJ2-5 TRBD2 TRBV7-3 CASSLVGGGAGGTQYF TGTGCCAGCAGCTTAGTAGGCGGGGGGGCGGGCGGAACCCAGTACTTC
NA TRBJ2-3 TRBD2 TRBV5-1 CASSQGLAGVAQYF TGCGCCAGCAGCCAGGGACTAGCGGGAGTGGCGCAGTATTTT
NA TRBJ2-1 TRBD1 TRBV27 CASSYRQGVSNEQFF TGTGCCAGCAGTTACCGACAGGGGGTTAGCAATGAGCAGTTCTTC
NA TRBJ2-1 TRBD2 TRBV27 CASSFGGSSYNEQFF TGTGCCAGCAGTTTCGGCGGGAGCTCCTACAATGAGCAGTTCTTC
NA TRBJ2-7 NA TRBV27 CASSLSAVSRYEQYF TGTGCCAGCAGTTTATCTGCCGTCTCGCGCTACGAGCAGTACTTC
NA TRBJ1-2 NA TRBV7-9 CASSLGQNIPYGYTF TGTGCCAGCAGCTTAGGACAGAATATACCCTATGGCTACACCTTC
NA TRBJ2-7 TRBD1 TRBV7-2 CASSLAGQGSYEQYF TGTGCCAGCAGCTTAGCGGGACAGGGTTCCTACGAGCAGTACTTC
NA TRBJ2-1 TRBD2 TRBV7-8 CASSLVERESQNEQFF TGTGCCAGCAGCTTAGTGGAGCGGGAGTCCCAAAATGAGCAGTTCTTC
NA TRBJ2-3 NA TRBV7-9 CASSQGWGTDTQYF TGTGCCAGCAGCCAGGGGTGGGGAACAGATACGCAGTATTTT
once TRBJ2-3 TRBD1 TRBV5-1 CASSGTGLDTQYF TGCGCCAGCTCCGGGACAGGGCTGGATACGCAGTATTTT
NA TRBJ1-5 NA TRBV6-5 CASKTGSNSNQPQHF TGTGCCAGCAAAACAGGAAGCAATAGCAATCAGCCCCAGCATTTT
once TRBJ2-7 NA TRBV5-3 CARSTYERTRLMGYEQYF TGTGCCAGAAGTACATATGAACGAACCCGACTGATGGGTTACGAGCAGTACTTC
NA TRBJ1-3 NA TRBV19 CASSPKGTGSGNTIYF TGTGCCAGTAGTCCGAAAGGGACGGGCTCTGGAAACACCATATATTTT
NA TRBJ2-5 NA TRBV7-2 CASSRTETQYF TGTGCCAGCAGCCGAACGGAGACCCAGTACTTC
NA TRBJ2-7 TRBD2 TRBV6-5 CASNPGAGASYEQYF TGTGCCAGTAACCCCGGAGCGGGAGCGTCCTACGAGCAGTACTTC
once TRBJ2-1 NA TRBV6-5 CASSYYGGVLYNEQFF TGTGCCAGCAGTTACTACGGGGGAGTCTTGTACAATGAGCAGTTCTTC
NA TRBJ2-1 TRBD2 TRBV14 CASSQAVTSGRRDEQFF TGTGCCAGCAGCCAAGCGGTAACTAGCGGGAGGAGGGATGAGCAGTTCTTC
NA TRBJ2-3 NA TRBV27 CASSFKGTDTQYF TGTGCCAGCAGTTTCAAGGGCACAGATACGCAGTATTTT
few TRBJ1-2 NA TRBV6-6 CASSYVGANGYTF TGTGCCAGCAGTTATGTAGGGGCTAATGGCTACACCTTC